These T cell receptor beta chains were read from a single sample in a study of T cells in Graves' hyperthyroidism and ophthalmopathy. Via MiXCR, TCRdb re-called the multiplex PCR reads, giving one row per CDR3 protein. Of hundreds of thousands of distinct CDR3 sequences listed, about 18% are singletons. Sequencing was done on a sample of blood. These TCRs come from a woman aged 18-29 years with Graves' hyperthyroidism. The CDR3 runs from the conserved cysteine through the conserved F or W. D genes are given only for firm matches. A row's size may be missing; if present it is once, few, many or a size class.

CDR3 protein	clone size	D gene	V gene	J gene
CASSVGRGGEAQYF	many	-	TRBV9	TRBJ2-5
CASSTPTAPKSTF	many	-	TRBV19	TRBJ1-2
CASTQRVKYF	-	-	TRBV6-1	TRBJ2-7
CASSNRDTGELFF	few	-	TRBV11-3	TRBJ2-2
CASSQDQGTLKRAKNIQYF	-	-	TRBV3-1	TRBJ2-4
CASSFWADYEQYF	few	-	TRBV7-9	TRBJ2-7
CASSSPRTGAYEQYF	many	TRBD1	TRBV27	TRBJ2-7
CASGGVWEQYF	-	TRBD2	TRBV12-3/TRBV12-4	TRBJ2-7
CASSLASGRGSQETQYF	-	-	TRBV7-2	TRBJ2-5
CASSLTGSGYTF	-	TRBD1	TRBV12-3/TRBV12-4	TRBJ1-2
CASTRQGLSGYTF	many	TRBD1	TRBV12-3/TRBV12-4	TRBJ1-2
CASLSNVNTEAFF	many	-	TRBV2	TRBJ1-1
CAWSGQSNQPQHF	many	-	TRBV30	TRBJ1-5
CSAPSDTEAFF	many	-	TRBV29-1	TRBJ1-1
CASSLAGDNSPLHF	many	-	TRBV28	TRBJ1-6
CSARGGSYEQYF	-	-	TRBV20-1	TRBJ2-7
CASTGSYYGYTF	many	-	TRBV2	TRBJ1-2
CASSLRRAVNTEAFF	many	-	TRBV7-8	TRBJ1-1
CASSEKGGWEAFF	many	-	TRBV6-1	TRBJ1-1
CAIRGTGNTEAFF	-	TRBD1	TRBV10-3	TRBJ1-1
CASRRKESSGNTIYF	many	-	TRBV7-9	TRBJ1-3
CASSEDLRGVETQYF	many	-	TRBV2	TRBJ2-5
CASSSRDGELFF	many	-	TRBV11-3	TRBJ2-2
CSARGGTPGETQYF	many	-	TRBV20-1	TRBJ2-5
CASSGGPASDTQYF	many	-	TRBV27	TRBJ2-3
CASTEGGTEAFF	-	-	TRBV12-3/TRBV12-4	TRBJ1-1
CASSVAGGGNQPQHF	many	TRBD1	TRBV25-1	TRBJ1-5
CASSPDPGQGSYGYTF	many	TRBD1	TRBV13	TRBJ1-2
CASRLDRGPEAFF	few	TRBD1	TRBV12-3/TRBV12-4	TRBJ1-1
CASSLFTGEPQHF	many	TRBD1	TRBV28	TRBJ1-5
CASKVGTTGELFF	many	-	TRBV6-1	TRBJ2-2
CASSPRDWSSYEQYF	many	-	TRBV9	TRBJ2-7
CASSSVQSNEQYF	many	-	TRBV13	TRBJ2-7
CASSQVHHEQYF	many	-	TRBV3-1	TRBJ2-7
CSAYTGLAGGQETQYF	many	TRBD2	TRBV20-1	TRBJ2-5
CATSRGGEGNRLFF	many	-	TRBV15	TRBJ1-4
CASSQEGGRAYEQYF	many	-	TRBV3-1	TRBJ2-7
CASSWEYSNQPQHF	-	-	TRBV19	TRBJ1-5
CASSSTGTGANVLTF	many	-	TRBV18	TRBJ2-6
CASCYSGASYEQYF	-	-	TRBV7-2	TRBJ2-7
CARPGQGNQPQHF	-	TRBD1	TRBV12-3/TRBV12-4	TRBJ1-5
CASSVNEGYEQYF	many	-	TRBV25-1	TRBJ2-7
CAISSMAGKIREAFF	many	-	TRBV10-3	TRBJ1-1
CASSESRRETQYF	many	-	TRBV6-1	TRBJ2-5
CASSQFPLGAATEAFF	many	-	TRBV7-8	TRBJ1-1
CASSSQGTTYDQYF	-	-	TRBV6-5	TRBJ2-7
CASSSITGSAGYTF	many	-	TRBV5-8	TRBJ1-2
CASSLVGASTDTQYF	few	-	TRBV5-1	TRBJ2-3
CASSRGLGTEAFF	many	-	TRBV7-2	TRBJ1-1